This T cell receptor (beta chain) is from a study of blood T cell repertoires in COVID-19. Study-wide background: Sample material is recorded as cDNA or gDNA derived from T cells, B-cell-depleted T cells, or PBMCs.

CDR3 length: 14 amino acids. CDR1 SGDLS and CDR2 YYNGEE come from the germline V gene. The trim removed 2 bases at V and 3 bases at J, leaving 4 bases unmatched. The table came from immunoSEQ multiplex PCR; TCRdb's copy has only in-frame clones and leaves some out. The table shows about 200,000 clones, with around 76% occurring only once. The source is a woman aged 45-65 years with acute COVID-19. This chain connects TRBV9 to TRBJ1-2; 7 bases map to TRBD1. The specimen was PBMCs or T cells enriched from blood (not recorded which). The CDR3 is CASSVSGQDYGYTF. In nucleotides, the CDR3 is TGTGCCAGCAGCGTGTCTGGACAGGACTATGGCTACACCTTC.